The present T cell receptor beta chain was sequenced within a study of shared clonotypes between healthy human individuals. CD8 cells regarded as naive lacked CD45RO, were positively chosen for CCR7, and omitted terminally differentiated effector memory CD45RA+ cells. Study-wide results and caveats: Read depth was anticipated to influence clonotype sharing among donors. Blood was the sole source, and tissue repertoires probably differ.

Germline V gene data show CDR1 as LNHNV and CDR2 as YYDKDF (reference sequence). Between the trimmed V and J ends, which lost 0 bases and 7 bases, there was a span of 6 bases. The CDR3 totals 12 residues. With respect to this clone: Its antigen is unknown.

Sequencing was performed with immunoSEQ multiplex PCR; in TCRdb, only in-frame clones are kept and a portion is missing. The table records about 2,100,000 clones, approximately 94% of them present only once. The V gene is TRBV15, the J gene TRBJ2-5; no firm D call. The clonotype was recovered from a man between 18 and 29 years old in good health. Some clones in this sample may be carry-over from other donors' samples. Sequencing input: naive CD8+ T cells from PBMCs. This chain's CDR3 is CATSRDRGTQYF. CDR3 bases: TGTGCCACCAGCAGAGATCGAGGGACCCAGTACTTC.